These 9 T cell receptor beta chains came from one sample sequenced in a study of T cell repertoires in cytomegalovirus infection. Using its own MiXCR run on the reads, TCRdb lists one record per CDR3 protein. The sample holds hundreds of thousands of distinct CDR3 sequences, 15% to 20% seen once. Sequenced input: PBMCs. The source of these receptors is a human donor in good health (CMV status not recorded). Some clones in this sample may be carry-over from other donors' samples.

This clonotype has a count of ten or more. The chain carries TRBV7-2 and TRBJ2-7; D unclear. The V and J ends lost 6 bases and 1 base respectively, with 7 bases between them. The CDR3 is 12 amino acids. Germline V gene sequence: CDR1 SGHTA, CDR2 FQGNSA. The CDR3 sequence is CASSHASYEQYF. In nucleotides, the CDR3 is TGTGCCAGCAGTCACGCGTCCTACGAGCAGTACTTC. Full variable domain (outside the CDR3, taken from reference TRBV7-2 and TRBJ2-7): GAGVSQSPSNKVTEKGKDVELRCDPISGHTALYWYRQSLGQGLEFLIYFQGNSAPDKSGLPSDRFSAERTGGSVSTLTIQRTQQEDSAVYLCASSHASYEQYFGPGTRLTVT.

This clonotype was observed at least ten times. J is TRBJ2-1 and V is TRBV12-3 or TRBV12-4; D remains unclear. The CDR3 runs to 15 residues. With 7 bases removed from V and 1 base from J, the gap between germline ends came to 14 bases. The CDR3 region has the DNA TGTGCCAGCAATCCCGCATACGGTTCCTACAATGAGCAGTTCTTC. Translation gives CASNPAYGSYNEQFF.

This chain connects TRBV4-1 to TRBJ1-2, with D hard to call. The germline V gene encodes CDR1 MGHRA and CDR2 YSYEKL. This CDR3 contains 15 residues. Trimming cost V 1 base and J 4 bases, with 13 bases left between them. CDR3 sequence (DNA): TGCGCCAGCAGCCAAGCAGTTGCGGGGAGCTATGGCTACACCTTC. Protein sequence: CASSQAVAGSYGYTF.

At least ten counts were recorded for this clonotype. The V call is TRBV12-3 or TRBV12-4, the J call TRBJ2-7, with a tentative D call TRBD2 (7 bases). The CDR3 has 16 amino acids. V lost 1 base and J 2 bases, leaving 15 bases between the germline ends. The CDR3 nucleotides are TGTGCCAGCAGTTTAGTCGGGGGGCGGAGCCCCTACGAGCAGTACTTC. Residues: CASSLVGGRSPYEQYF.

V is TRBV18 and J is TRBJ1-4; TRBD1 agrees at 7 bases. V lost 7 bases to trimming and J lost 3 bases; unmatched junction nucleotides: 2. The germline gives CDR1 KGHSH, CDR2 LQKENI. The CDR3 is 13 residues long. In DNA, the CDR3 is TGTGCCAGCTTCGGGACAGCTAATGAAAAACTGTTTTTT. It yields the protein CASFGTANEKLFF. Supplemented by reference TRBV18 and TRBJ1-4, the full variable domain reads NAGVMQNPRHLVRRRGQEARLRCSPMKGHSHVYWYRQLPEEGLKFMVYLQKENIIDESGMPKERFSAEFPKEGPSILRIQQVVRGDSAAYFCASFGTANEKLFFGSGTQLSVL.

The chain couples TRBV11-2 to TRBJ2-6, with TRBD1 matching over 7 bases. CDR1 SGHAT and CDR2 FQNNGV come from the germline V gene. V gave up 6 bases and J gave up 1 base; unmatched junction bases: 12. CDR3 size: 18 residues. The CDR3 coding sequence is TGTGCCAGCAGGCGGACAGGAGATTTTATTTCTGGGGCCAACGTCCTGACTTTC. Translating it yields CASRRTGDFISGANVLTF.

This clonotype was counted ten times or more. The CDR3 region is CASSSSQGMNTEAFF. Here the CDR3 DNA reads TGTGCCAGCAGCTCTAGTCAGGGTATGAACACTGAAGCTTTCTTT. This chain connects TRBV7-6 to TRBJ1-1; perhaps TRBD1 as D (5 bases). This CDR3 is built from 15 residues. Germline V lookup: CDR1 SGHVS, CDR2 FNYEAQ. The V end lost 4 bases, the J end lost 0 bases, and 12 bases lay between the germline ends. Using reference TRBV7-6 and TRBJ1-1 for the parts outside the CDR3, the full variable domain is GAGVSQSPRYKVTKRGQDVALRCDPISGHVSLYWYRQALGQGPEFLTYFNYEAQQDKSGLPNDRFSAERPEGSISTLTIQRTEQRDSAMYRCASSSSQGMNTEAFFGQGTRLTVV.

This clonotype was seen a handful of times. The V call is TRBV3-1, the J call TRBJ1-6; D may be TRBD1 (6 bases). Germline V gene data show CDR1 as LGHDT and CDR2 as YNNKEL (reference sequence). V lost 4 bases and J 0 bases, leaving 28 bases between the germline ends. CDR3 length: 22 amino acids. The CDR3 nucleotides are TGTGCCAGCAGCCCCGAACCGTTACAGGGCTTAAGCTACGTCTCCTATAATTCACCCCTCCACTTT. Protein sequence: CASSPEPLQGLSYVSYNSPLHF.

This clonotype was observed at least ten times. This chain joins TRBV7-2 and TRBJ1-6; 7 bases agree with TRBD1. J was trimmed by 10 bases and V by 3 bases; bases with no gene match: 9. The germline CDR1 and CDR2 sequences are SGHTA and FQGNSA. This CDR3 has 15 residues. CDR3 nucleotide sequence: TGTGCCAGCAGCTTCGAGACAGGGCTGGGCTCACCCCTCCACTTT. This sequence encodes CASSFETGLGSPLHF.